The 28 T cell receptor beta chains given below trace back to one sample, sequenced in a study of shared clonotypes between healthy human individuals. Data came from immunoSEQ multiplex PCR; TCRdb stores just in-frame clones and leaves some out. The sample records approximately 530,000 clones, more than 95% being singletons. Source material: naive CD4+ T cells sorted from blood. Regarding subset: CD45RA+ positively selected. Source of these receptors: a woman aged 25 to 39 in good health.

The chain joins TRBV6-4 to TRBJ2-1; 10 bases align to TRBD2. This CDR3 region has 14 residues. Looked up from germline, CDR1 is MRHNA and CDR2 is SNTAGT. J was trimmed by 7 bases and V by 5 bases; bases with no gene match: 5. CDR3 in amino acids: CASSRLAGANEQFF. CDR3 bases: TGTGCCAGCAGTAGGCTAGCGGGAGCTAATGAGCAGTTCTTC.

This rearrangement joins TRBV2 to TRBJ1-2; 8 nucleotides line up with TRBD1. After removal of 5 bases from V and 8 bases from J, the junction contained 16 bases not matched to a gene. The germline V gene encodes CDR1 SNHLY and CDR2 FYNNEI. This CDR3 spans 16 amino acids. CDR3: CASSQGALVLWEGYTF. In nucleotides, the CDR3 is TGTGCCAGCAGTCAGGGGGCATTAGTCCTTTGGGAAGGCTACACCTTC.

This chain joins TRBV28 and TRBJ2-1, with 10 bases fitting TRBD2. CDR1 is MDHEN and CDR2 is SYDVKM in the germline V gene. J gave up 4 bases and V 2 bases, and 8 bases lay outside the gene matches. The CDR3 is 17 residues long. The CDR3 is CASSLKRELAGYNEQFF. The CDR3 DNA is TGTGCCAGCAGTTTAAAGCGAGAACTAGCGGGATACAATGAGCAGTTCTTC.

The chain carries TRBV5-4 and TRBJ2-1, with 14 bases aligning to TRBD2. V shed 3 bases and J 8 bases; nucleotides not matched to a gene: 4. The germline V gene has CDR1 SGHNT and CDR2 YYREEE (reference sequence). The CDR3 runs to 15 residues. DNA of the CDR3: TGTGCCAGCAGCTCGCCGGGACTAGCGGGAGATGAGCAGTTCTTC. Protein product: CASSSPGLAGDEQFF.

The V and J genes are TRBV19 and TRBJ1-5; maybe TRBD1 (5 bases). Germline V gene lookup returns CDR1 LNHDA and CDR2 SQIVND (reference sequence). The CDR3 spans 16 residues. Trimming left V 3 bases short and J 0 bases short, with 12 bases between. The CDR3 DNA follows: TGTGCCAGTAGTATCGTGGGACGGGATAGCAATCAGCCCCAGCATTTT. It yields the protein CASSIVGRDSNQPQHF.

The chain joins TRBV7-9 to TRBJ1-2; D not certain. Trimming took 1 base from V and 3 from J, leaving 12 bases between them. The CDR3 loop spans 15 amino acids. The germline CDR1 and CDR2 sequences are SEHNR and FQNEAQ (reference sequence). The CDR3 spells CASSLDVRMDYGYTF. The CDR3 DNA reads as TGTGCCAGCAGCTTAGACGTCCGGATGGACTATGGCTACACCTTC.

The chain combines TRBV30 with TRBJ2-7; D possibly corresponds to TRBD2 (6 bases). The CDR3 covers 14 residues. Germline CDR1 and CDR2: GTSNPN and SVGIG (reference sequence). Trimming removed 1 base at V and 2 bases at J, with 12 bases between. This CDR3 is CAWSATSWPYEQYF. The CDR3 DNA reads TGTGCCTGGAGTGCTACTAGCTGGCCCTACGAGCAGTACTTC.

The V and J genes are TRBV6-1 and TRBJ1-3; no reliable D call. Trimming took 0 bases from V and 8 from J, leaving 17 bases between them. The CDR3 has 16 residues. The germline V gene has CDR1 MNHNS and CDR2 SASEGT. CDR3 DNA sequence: TGTGCCAGCAGTGAAGCACCCTCACGATTCGTACACACCATATATTTT. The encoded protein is CASSEAPSRFVHTIYF.

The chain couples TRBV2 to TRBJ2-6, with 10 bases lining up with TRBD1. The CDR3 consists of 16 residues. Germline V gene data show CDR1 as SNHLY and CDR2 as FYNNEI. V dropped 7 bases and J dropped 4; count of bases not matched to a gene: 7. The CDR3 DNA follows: TGTGCCAGCAATCGACAGGGGGCGGTCGGGGCCAACGTCCTGACTTTC. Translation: CASNRQGAVGANVLTF.

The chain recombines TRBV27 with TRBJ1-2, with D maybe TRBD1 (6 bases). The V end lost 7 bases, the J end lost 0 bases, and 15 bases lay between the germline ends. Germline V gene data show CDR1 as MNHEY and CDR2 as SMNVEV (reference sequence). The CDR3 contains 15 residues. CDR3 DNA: TGTGCCAGCACCACCCGGGGGGGCTCTAACTATGGCTACACCTTC. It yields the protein CASTTRGGSNYGYTF.

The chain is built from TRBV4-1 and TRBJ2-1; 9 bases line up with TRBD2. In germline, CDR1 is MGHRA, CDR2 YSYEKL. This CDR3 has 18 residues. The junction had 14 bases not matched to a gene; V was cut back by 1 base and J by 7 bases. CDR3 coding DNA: TGCGCCAGCAGCCAAGTGGAGATGTGGCGGGAGGGCCGTAATGAGCAGTTCTTC. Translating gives CASSQVEMWREGRNEQFF.

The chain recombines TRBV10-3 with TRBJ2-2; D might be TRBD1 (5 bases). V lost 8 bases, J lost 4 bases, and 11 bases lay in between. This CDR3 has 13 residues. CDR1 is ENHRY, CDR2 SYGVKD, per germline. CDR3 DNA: TGTGCCATCGGTCAACAGGTCACCGGGGAGCTGTTTTTT. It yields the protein CAIGQQVTGELFF.

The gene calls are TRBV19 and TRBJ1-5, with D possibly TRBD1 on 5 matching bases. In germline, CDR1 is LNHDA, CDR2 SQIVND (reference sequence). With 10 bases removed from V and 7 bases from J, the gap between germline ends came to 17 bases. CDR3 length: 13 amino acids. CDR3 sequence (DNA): TGTGCCACCGGGGGACTCCTCGGCCAGCCCCAGCATTTT. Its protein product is CATGGLLGQPQHF.

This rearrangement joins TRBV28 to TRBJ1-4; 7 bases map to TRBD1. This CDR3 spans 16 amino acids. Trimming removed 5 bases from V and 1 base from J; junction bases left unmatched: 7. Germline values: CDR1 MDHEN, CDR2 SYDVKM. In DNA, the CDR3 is TGTGCCAGCAGTACAGGGGCCGCTGAAACTAATGAAAAACTGTTTTTT. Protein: CASSTGAAETNEKLFF.

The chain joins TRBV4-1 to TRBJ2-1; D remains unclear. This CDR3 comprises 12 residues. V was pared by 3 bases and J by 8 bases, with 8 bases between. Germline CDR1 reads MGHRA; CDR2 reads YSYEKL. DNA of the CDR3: TGCGCCAGCAGCCATTTGTACGATGAGCAGTTCTTC. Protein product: CASSHLYDEQFF.

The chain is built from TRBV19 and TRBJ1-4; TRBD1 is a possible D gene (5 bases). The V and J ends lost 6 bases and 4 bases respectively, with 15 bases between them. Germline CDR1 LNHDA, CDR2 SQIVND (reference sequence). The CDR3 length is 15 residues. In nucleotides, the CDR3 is TGTGCCAGTAGGACGGGGGGAACGGATAATGAAAAACTGTTTTTT. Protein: CASRTGGTDNEKLFF.

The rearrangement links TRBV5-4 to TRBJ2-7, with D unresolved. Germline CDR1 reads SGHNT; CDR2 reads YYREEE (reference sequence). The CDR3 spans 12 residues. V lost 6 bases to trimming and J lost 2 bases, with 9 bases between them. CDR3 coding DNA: TGTGCCAGCACCGACGGAACCTACGAGCAGTACTTC. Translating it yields CASTDGTYEQYF. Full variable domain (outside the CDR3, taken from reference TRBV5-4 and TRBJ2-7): ETGVTQSPTHLIKTRGQQVTLRCSSQSGHNTVSWYQQALGQGPQFIFQYYREEENGRGNFPPRFSGLQFPNYSSELNVNALELDDSALYLCASTDGTYEQYFGPGTRLTVT.

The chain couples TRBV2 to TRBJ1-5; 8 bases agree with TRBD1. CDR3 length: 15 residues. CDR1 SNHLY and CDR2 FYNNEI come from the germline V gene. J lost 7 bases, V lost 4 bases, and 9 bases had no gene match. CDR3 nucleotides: TGTGCCAGCAGTGGGCCCGGGACAGGACGGCAGCCCCAGCATTTT. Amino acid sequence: CASSGPGTGRQPQHF.

DNA of the CDR3: TGTGCCACCAGCAGAGATGAGTCGCAGTGGTCGAACCACAATGAGCAGTTCTTC. Translated: CATSRDESQWSNHNEQFF. This chain links TRBV15 with TRBJ2-1, with D uncertain. In germline, CDR1 is LNHNV, CDR2 YYDKDF (reference sequence). V was pared by 0 bases and J by 5 bases, with 20 bases between. The CDR3 length is 18 residues. The full variable domain, its missing parts supplied by reference TRBV15 and TRBJ2-1, is DAMVIQNPRYQVTQFGKPVTLSCSQTLNHNVMYWYQQKSSQAPKLLFHYYDKDFNNEADTPDNFQSRRPNTSFCFLDIRSPGLGDTAMYLCATSRDESQWSNHNEQFFGPGTRLTVL.

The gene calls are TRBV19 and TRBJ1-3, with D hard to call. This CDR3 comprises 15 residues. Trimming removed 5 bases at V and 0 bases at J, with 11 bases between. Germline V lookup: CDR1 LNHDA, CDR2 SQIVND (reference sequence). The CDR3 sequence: CASSPGGGSGNTIYF. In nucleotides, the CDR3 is TGTGCCAGTAGTCCCGGCGGCGGCTCTGGAAACACCATATATTTT.

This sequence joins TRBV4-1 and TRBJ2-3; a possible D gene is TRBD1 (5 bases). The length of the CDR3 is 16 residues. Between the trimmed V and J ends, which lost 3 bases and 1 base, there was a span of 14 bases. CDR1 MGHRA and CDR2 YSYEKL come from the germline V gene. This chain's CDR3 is CASSHPGQGRTDTQYF. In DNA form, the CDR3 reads TGCGCCAGCAGCCATCCAGGCCAGGGTCGCACAGATACGCAGTATTTT.

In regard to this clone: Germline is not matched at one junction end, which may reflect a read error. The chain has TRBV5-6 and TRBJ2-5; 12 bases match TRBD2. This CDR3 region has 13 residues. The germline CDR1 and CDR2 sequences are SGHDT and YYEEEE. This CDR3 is CASSLRPASGRDF. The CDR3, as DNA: TGTGCCAGCAGCTTGCGCCCGGCTAGCGGGAGGGACTTC. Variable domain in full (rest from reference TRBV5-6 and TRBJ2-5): DAGVTQSPTHLIKTRGQQVTLRCSPKSGHDTVSWYQQALGQGPQFIFQYYEEEERQRGNFPDRFSGHQFPNYSSELNVNALLLGDSALYLCASSLRPASGRDFGPGTRLLVL.

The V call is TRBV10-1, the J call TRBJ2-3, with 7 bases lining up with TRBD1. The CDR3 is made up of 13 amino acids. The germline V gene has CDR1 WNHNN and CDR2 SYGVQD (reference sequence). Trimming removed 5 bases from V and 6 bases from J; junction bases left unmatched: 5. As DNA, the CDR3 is TGCGCCAGCAGTCAGGGACAGTCGGATACGCAGTATTTT. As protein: CASSQGQSDTQYF.

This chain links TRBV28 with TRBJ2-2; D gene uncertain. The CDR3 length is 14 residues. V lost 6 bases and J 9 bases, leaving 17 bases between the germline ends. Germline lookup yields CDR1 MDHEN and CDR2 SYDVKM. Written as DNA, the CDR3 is TGTGCCAGCAGCAAAAAGACCCTGCCCCGGGAGCTGTTTTTT. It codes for CASSKKTLPRELFF.

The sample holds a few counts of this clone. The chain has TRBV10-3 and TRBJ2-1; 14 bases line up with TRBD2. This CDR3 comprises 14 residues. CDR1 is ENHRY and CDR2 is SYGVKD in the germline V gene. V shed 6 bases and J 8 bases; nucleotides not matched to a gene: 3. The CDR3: CAISPGLAGDEQFF. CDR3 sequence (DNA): TGTGCCATCAGCCCGGGACTAGCGGGGGATGAGCAGTTCTTC.

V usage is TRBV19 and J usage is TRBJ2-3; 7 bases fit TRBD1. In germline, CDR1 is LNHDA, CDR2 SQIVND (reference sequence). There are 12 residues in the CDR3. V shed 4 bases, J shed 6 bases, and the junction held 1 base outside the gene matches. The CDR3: CASSKGQDTQYF. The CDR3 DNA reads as TGTGCCAGTAGTAAGGGACAGGATACGCAGTATTTT.

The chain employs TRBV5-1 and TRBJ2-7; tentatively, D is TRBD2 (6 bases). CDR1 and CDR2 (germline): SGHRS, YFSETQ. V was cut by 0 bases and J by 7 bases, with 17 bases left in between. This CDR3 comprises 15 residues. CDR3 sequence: CASSLEVAVVGEQYF. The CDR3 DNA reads TGCGCCAGCAGCTTGGAAGTAGCGGTAGTCGGGGAGCAGTACTTC.

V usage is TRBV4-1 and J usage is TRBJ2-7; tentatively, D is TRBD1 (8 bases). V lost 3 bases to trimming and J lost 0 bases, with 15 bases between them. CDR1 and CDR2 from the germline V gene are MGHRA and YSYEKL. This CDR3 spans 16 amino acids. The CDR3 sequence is CASSHHRGGFSYEQYF. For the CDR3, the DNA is TGCGCCAGCAGCCATCACAGGGGGGGATTCTCCTACGAGCAGTACTTC.